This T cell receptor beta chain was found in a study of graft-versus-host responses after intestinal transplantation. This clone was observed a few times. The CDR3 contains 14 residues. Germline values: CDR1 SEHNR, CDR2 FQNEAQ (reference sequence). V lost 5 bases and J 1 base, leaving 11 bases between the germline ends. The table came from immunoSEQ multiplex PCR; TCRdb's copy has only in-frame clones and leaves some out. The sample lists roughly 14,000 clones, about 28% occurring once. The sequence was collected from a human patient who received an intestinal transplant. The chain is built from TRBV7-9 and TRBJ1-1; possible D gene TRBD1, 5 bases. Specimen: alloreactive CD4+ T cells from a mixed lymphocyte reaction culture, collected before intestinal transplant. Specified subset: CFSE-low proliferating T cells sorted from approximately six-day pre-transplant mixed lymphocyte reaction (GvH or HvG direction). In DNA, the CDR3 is TGTGCCAGCAGCCTATTAAGGGGGAACACTGAAGCTTTCTTT. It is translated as CASSLLRGNTEAFF.